This T cell receptor beta chain was sequenced in a study of blood T cell repertoires in COVID-19. Turning to the study itself: Acute and convalescent COVID-19 samples came from the United States, Italy and Spain. PBMCs, B-cell-depleted T cells, or T cells provided the cDNA or gDNA that made up the material.

TCRdb's copy holds only in-frame clones and misses some; the assay was immunoSEQ multiplex PCR. In the table there are around 50,000 clones, 88% of which are singletons. The V end lost 0 bases, the J end lost 0 bases, and 9 bases lay between the germline ends. Germline V gene sequence: CDR1 MNHEY, CDR2 SVGAGI. The CDR3 sequence is 15 residues long. Sequences were obtained from peripheral blood. The chain carries TRBV6-5 and TRBJ2-7; the D gene is possibly TRBD1 (5 bases). The TCR originated in a man aged 45-65 years with active COVID-19. CDR3 region: CASSYSGPSSYEQYF. The CDR3 DNA reads TGTGCCAGCAGTTACTCGGGGCCCAGCTCCTACGAGCAGTACTTC.